The TCR beta chain under discussion was sequenced for a study of blood T cell repertoires in COVID-19. Data came from immunoSEQ multiplex PCR; TCRdb stores just in-frame clones and leaves some out. The sample has approximately 240,000 clones, 82% seen once; the top ten hold roughly 4.6%. The CDR3 sequence is 14 residues long. CDR1 is MGHRA, CDR2 YSYEKL, per germline. V shed 4 bases and J 4 bases; nucleotides not matched to a gene: 5. The chain is built from TRBV4-1 and TRBJ2-3; TRBD1 matches 7 bases. Sequenced sample: peripheral blood. The sequence derives from a woman aged 80 or older with active or convalescent COVID-19. The CDR3 DNA sequence: TGCGCCAGCAGCCCCACCACAGGGGCAGATACGCAGTATTTT. This encodes CASSPTTGADTQYF.